A single T cell receptor beta chain is shown here with its context. What it recognizes is unknown. The sample comes from a study of T cells in localized non-small cell lung cancer. Study findings and constraints: Adjacent lung tissue had a median about 60 of the top 100 clones found in the tumor. In uninvolved adjacent lung, T cell clonality reached its highest value, exceeding tumor. Longer overall survival accompanied higher blood T cell density.

TCRdb's copy holds only in-frame clones and misses some; the assay was immunoSEQ multiplex PCR. Among some 140,000 clones listed, 70% to 90% were seen once. Trimming removed 0 bases from V and 4 bases from J; junction bases left unmatched: 2. This CDR3 is built from 14 residues. CDR1 and CDR2 (germline): SGHRS, YFSETQ. This clonotype originated in a female donor of 60 years or more with stage I lung adenocarcinoma. Material: peripheral blood, obtained before any cancer treatment. The chain employs TRBV5-1 and TRBJ2-7; TRBD1 matches at 9 bases. CDR3 sequence (DNA): TGCGCCAGCAGCTTGGTGGGACAGGGTTACGAGCAGTACTTC. Its protein product is CASSLVGQGYEQYF.